This entry is about one TCR beta chain. Its specificity is not known. Germline V lookup: CDR1 LNHDA, CDR2 SQIVND (reference sequence). CDR3 size: 16 residues. Trimming left V 8 bases short and J 4 bases short, with 20 bases between. All trial patients relapsed after autologous stem cell transplantation. The data were obtained in a study of PD-1 blockade in classical Hodgkin lymphoma. Regarding the study as a whole: As was reported, newly diagnosed patients showed lower baseline TCR diversity than healthy donors did.

The protocol was immunoSEQ multiplex PCR, while the TCRdb copy is restricted to in-frame clones and leaves out a portion. The sample yields roughly 17,000 clones, under 85% seen once. The rearrangement joins TRBV19 to TRBJ2-2; the D gene is possibly TRBD1 (5 bases). This specimen was peripheral blood mononuclear cells (PBMCs), taken at baseline. The receptor's source is a human donor with classical Hodgkin lymphoma. For the CDR3, the DNA is TGTGCCAGTGGTCCAGGGTCTCAATGGGGCACCGGGGAGCTGTTTTTT. It specifies CASGPGSQWGTGELFF. The full variable domain, in which reference TRBV19 and TRBJ2-2 provide the parts outside the CDR3, is DGGITQSPKYLFRKEGQNVTLSCEQNLNHDAMYWYRQDPGQGLRLIYYSQIVNDFQKGDIAEGYSVSREKKESFPLTVTSAQKNPTAFYLCASGPGSQWGTGELFFGEGSRLTVL.